The entry below describes one T cell receptor (beta chain). The data stem from a study of CD8+ T cells in alopecia areata. Investigators sorted PBMCs to obtain both CD4+ and CD8+ T cells. Reverse transcription of extracted RNA yielded cDNA, which provided the sequencing template. Produced via immunoSEQ multiplex PCR; TCRdb's table is partial and in-frame only. Of more than 90,000 clones listed, 55% to 80% are singletons. The sequence came from a human donor in good health. The specimen was CD4+ T cells sorted from blood.

The CDR3: CASSQDLEQVRNEQFF. The DNA for the CDR3 is TGTGCCAGCAGCCAAGATTTGGAACAGGTCAGGAATGAGCAGTTCTTC. The chain is built from TRBV4-2 and TRBJ2-1; TRBD1 might be the D (5 bases). CDR1 LGHNA and CDR2 YNFKEQ come from the germline V gene. The V end lost 0 bases, the J end lost 7 bases, and 16 bases lay between the germline ends. This CDR3 spans 16 amino acids.